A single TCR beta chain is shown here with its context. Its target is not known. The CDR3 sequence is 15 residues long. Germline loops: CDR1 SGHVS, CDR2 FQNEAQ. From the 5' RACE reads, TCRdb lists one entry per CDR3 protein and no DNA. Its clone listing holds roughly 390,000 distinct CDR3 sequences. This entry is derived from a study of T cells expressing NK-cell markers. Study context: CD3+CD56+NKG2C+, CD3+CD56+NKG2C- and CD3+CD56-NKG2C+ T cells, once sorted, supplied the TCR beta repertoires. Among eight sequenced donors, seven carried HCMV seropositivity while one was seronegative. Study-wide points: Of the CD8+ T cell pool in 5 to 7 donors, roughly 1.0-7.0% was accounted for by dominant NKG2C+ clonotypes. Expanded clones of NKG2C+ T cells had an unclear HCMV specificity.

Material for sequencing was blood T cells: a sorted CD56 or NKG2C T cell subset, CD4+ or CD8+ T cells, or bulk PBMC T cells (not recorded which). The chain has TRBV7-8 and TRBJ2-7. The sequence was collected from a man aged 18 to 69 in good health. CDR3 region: CASSLGRRLGYEQYF.